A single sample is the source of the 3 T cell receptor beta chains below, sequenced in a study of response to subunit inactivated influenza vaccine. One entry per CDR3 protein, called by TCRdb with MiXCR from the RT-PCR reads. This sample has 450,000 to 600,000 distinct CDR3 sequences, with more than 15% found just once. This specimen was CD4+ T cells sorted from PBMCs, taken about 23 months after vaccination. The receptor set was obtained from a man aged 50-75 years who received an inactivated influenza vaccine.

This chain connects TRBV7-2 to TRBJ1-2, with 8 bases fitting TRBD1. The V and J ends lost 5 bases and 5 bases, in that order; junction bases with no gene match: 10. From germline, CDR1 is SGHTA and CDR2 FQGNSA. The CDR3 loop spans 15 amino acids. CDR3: CASSPQTGEQYGYTF. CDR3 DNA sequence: TGTGCCAGCAGCCCGCAGACAGGGGAGCAGTATGGCTACACCTTC.

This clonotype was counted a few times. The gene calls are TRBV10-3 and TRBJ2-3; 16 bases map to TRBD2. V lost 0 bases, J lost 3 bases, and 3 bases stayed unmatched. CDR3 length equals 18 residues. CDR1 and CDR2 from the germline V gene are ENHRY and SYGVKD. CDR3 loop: CAISESGLAGGRTDTQYF. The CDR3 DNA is TGTGCCATCAGTGAGTCGGGACTAGCGGGGGGGAGAACAGATACGCAGTATTTT.

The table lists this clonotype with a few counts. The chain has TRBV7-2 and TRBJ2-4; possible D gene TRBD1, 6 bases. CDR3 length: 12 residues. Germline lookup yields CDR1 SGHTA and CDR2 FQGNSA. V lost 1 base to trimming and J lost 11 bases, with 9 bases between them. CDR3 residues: CASSLVGGVQYF. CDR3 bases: TGTGCCAGCAGCTTAGTAGGGGGAGTTCAGTACTTC.